These T cell receptor beta chains were read from a single sample in a study of blood T cell repertoires in COVID-19. The table came from immunoSEQ multiplex PCR; TCRdb's copy has only in-frame clones and leaves some out. The table records over 300,000 clones, approximately 89% of them present only once. Sequenced material: PBMCs or T cells enriched from blood (not recorded which). The receptors derive from a middle-aged woman who had recovered from COVID-19. Each CDR3 is given with its conserved first and last residue. For some rows the clone size is stated as once, few or many, or as a class when expanded; others skip it.

v_gene,abundance,j_gene,CDR3aa
TRBV5-1,-,TRBJ2-3,CASSELGEGWDTQYF
TRBV5-1,-,TRBJ2-1,CASSLGGGPQDNEQFF
TRBV9,-,TRBJ1-3,CASSLAATGDAGNTIYF
TRBV7-9,-,TRBJ2-1,CASRQAGHNEQFF
TRBV7-2,-,TRBJ1-2,CASSLRGLYGYTF
TRBV11-2,-,TRBJ2-1,CASSWDRAYNEQFF
TRBV28,once,TRBJ1-2,CASSSRDRLHYGYTF
TRBV3-1/TRBV3-2,-,TRBJ2-5,CASSHREGLKTQYF
TRBV11-3,-,TRBJ2-3,CASSFWEGPQGDTQYF
TRBV9,-,TRBJ2-1,CASSRIAGGRNEQFF
TRBV21-1,-,TRBJ2-7,CASSPWGDDGGEQYF
TRBV14,-,TRBJ2-3,CASSFVTSGGATQYF
TRBV19,-,TRBJ1-2,CASSPTGVRHRNTF
TRBV2,-,TRBJ1-2,CASSEGAGRSYGYTF
TRBV7-9,-,TRBJ2-7,CASSSGLAGDHEQYF
TRBV5-1,-,TRBJ1-4,CASSEGPAGELFF
TRBV16,few,TRBJ1-1,CASTQTRGSVTEAFF
TRBV28,-,TRBJ2-7,CASRPPGQGNEQYF
TRBV21-1,-,TRBJ2-7,CAPTRFGGEDYEQYF
TRBV27,-,TRBJ1-4,CASSLSSLSGTGKKDYEKLFF
TRBV10-3,once,TRBJ1-1,CAISEIREAAAFF
TRBV16,-,TRBJ2-7,CASSPTGQSYEQYF
TRBV6-5,-,TRBJ1-3,CASRRRQGGGNTIYF
TRBV7-3,-,TRBJ2-1,CASSLTNYNEQFF
TRBV14,-,TRBJ1-1,CASSPNSYGVRGRYTEAFF
TRBV29-1,-,TRBJ2-3,CSVYQSGTDTQYF
TRBV19,-,TRBJ1-6,CASSIPPAPGDNSPLHF
TRBV5-1,-,TRBJ1-4,CASSRTGSSEKLFF